Below, 11 T cell receptor beta chains from the same sample are listed, as sequenced in a study of OX40 agonist ivuxolimab in advanced cancers. Assay used: immunoSEQ multiplex PCR; TCRdb lists only in-frame clones, some missing. The sample lists about 66,000 clones, 87% occurring once. This material consisted of CD4+ or CD8+ T cells sorted from blood, taken in a trial of the OX40 agonist ivuxolimab. Every receptor here comes from an adult with an advanced solid tumor such as melanoma, head and neck, liver or kidney cancer.

The V and J genes are TRBV6-4 and TRBJ2-1, with 13 bases aligning to TRBD2. CDR3 size: 19 residues. Germline trimming cut 4 bases from V and 2 bases from J; bases unmatched to any gene: 11. Germline CDR1 and CDR2: MRHNA and SNTAGT. CDR3 DNA: TGTGCCAGCAGTGCTAGGACTAGCGGGGGCCCGTCCCCCTACAATGAGCAGTTCTTC. Its translation: CASSARTSGGPSPYNEQFF.

The V call is TRBV4-3, the J call TRBJ2-1, with TRBD2 matching 13 bases. Germline CDR1 reads LGHNA; CDR2 reads YSLEER. This CDR3 is 17 amino acids long. Losses at the gene ends were 2 bases for V and 5 bases for J; bases not matched to a gene: 6. The CDR3 coding sequence is TGCGCCAGCAGCCAACTAGCCGGGACTAGCGGGAACAATGAGCAGTTCTTC. This encodes CASSQLAGTSGNNEQFF.

This chain joins TRBV11-2 and TRBJ2-7; weak D call: TRBD2 (7 bases). Germline V gene lookup returns CDR1 SGHAT and CDR2 FQNNGV. CDR3 length equals 15 residues. V shed 1 base and J shed 5 bases, with 15 bases lying between them. Written as DNA, the CDR3 is TGTGCCAGCAGCTTAGTCTTAGGGGGGGATAACGAGCAGTACTTC. This sequence encodes CASSLVLGGDNEQYF.

This clone was counted only a few times. In DNA, the CDR3 is TGTGCCAGCAGTGGGACAGGGGCCCCCTCAAGGAATCAGCCCCAGCATTTT. Its protein product is CASSGTGAPSRNQPQHF. The rearrangement links TRBV2 to TRBJ1-5; 9 bases map to TRBD1. V shed 4 bases and J 4 bases; nucleotides not matched to a gene: 11. This CDR3 region has 17 residues. Germline V gives CDR1 SNHLY, CDR2 FYNNEI.

The chain couples TRBV15 to TRBJ2-6; the D gene is possibly TRBD1 (5 bases). There are 15 residues in the CDR3. The germline V gene has CDR1 LNHNV and CDR2 YYDKDF (reference sequence). V was cut by 1 base and J by 4 bases, with 8 bases left in between. DNA for the CDR3: TGTGCCACCAGCAGAGGGGGCGGAGGGGCCAACGTCCTGACTTTC. Translated: CATSRGGGGANVLTF. The whole variable domain, remainder taken from reference TRBV15 and TRBJ2-6, is DAMVIQNPRYQVTQFGKPVTLSCSQTLNHNVMYWYQQKSSQAPKLLFHYYDKDFNNEADTPDNFQSRRPNTSFCFLDIRSPGLGDTAMYLCATSRGGGGANVLTFGAGSRLTVL.

Concerning this clone: Other DNA sequences from this sample encode an identical CDR3 as well. The chain is built from TRBV19 and TRBJ1-5; 7 bases agree with TRBD1. J was trimmed by 2 bases and V by 3 bases; bases with no gene match: 4. The CDR3 has 15 amino acids. Germline V lookup: CDR1 LNHDA, CDR2 SQIVND (reference sequence). In DNA form, the CDR3 reads TGTGCCAGTAGTATCTCAACAGGGGGCAATCAGCCCCAGCATTTT. Translation gives CASSISTGGNQPQHF.

The CDR3 coding sequence is TGTGCCAGCAATCCGACAGGGATGGGCGTTGGCGAGCAGTACTTC. This translates into CASNPTGMGVGEQYF. The V gene is TRBV6-5, the J gene TRBJ2-7; 7 nucleotides agree with TRBD1. Germline V gene lookup returns CDR1 MNHEY and CDR2 SVGAGI. V shed 7 bases, J shed 6 bases, and the junction held 15 bases outside the gene matches. The CDR3 consists of 15 residues.

The chain combines TRBV10-1 with TRBJ2-6; the D is unclear. CDR1 WNHNN and CDR2 SYGVQD come from the germline V gene (reference sequence). Trimming took 0 bases from V and 2 from J, leaving 8 bases between them. CDR3 size: 16 residues. The CDR3 bases are TGCGCCAGCAGTGAGTCGAAGTCCCCTGGGGCCAACGTCCTGACTTTC. Translation: CASSESKSPGANVLTF.

V gene TRBV5-1 combines with J gene TRBJ2-1; D remains ambiguous. V was shortened by 0 bases and J by 8 bases, with 6 bases between the two germline ends. The CDR3 sequence is 12 residues long. Germline CDR1 SGHRS, CDR2 YFSETQ. In nucleotides, the CDR3 is TGCGCCAGCAGCTTGGTACTGGATGAGCAGTTCTTC. It translates to CASSLVLDEQFF.

The chain has TRBV6-1 and TRBJ2-7; D may be TRBD1 (5 bases). Trimming left V 4 bases short and J 4 bases short, with 11 bases between. Looked up from germline, CDR1 is MNHNS and CDR2 is SASEGT. The CDR3 is 13 residues long. CDR3 sequence: CASSGQGSYEQYF. For the CDR3, the DNA is TGTGCCAGCAGTGGCCAGGGTAGTTACGAGCAGTACTTC.

CDR3 in amino acids: CASSLALKSDGYTF. The CDR3, as DNA: TGCGCCAGCAGCTTGGCCCTAAAGTCTGATGGCTACACCTTC. The rearrangement uses TRBV5-1 and TRBJ1-2, with D unclear. Per germline, CDR1 SGHRS and CDR2 YFSETQ. V was trimmed by 0 bases and J by 6 bases, leaving 12 bases between them. CDR3 length equals 14 residues.